The clone carrying this T cell receptor beta chain has at least ten counts. Unique molecular identifiers were built into the TCRbeta library. From the PCR reads, TCRdb called clonotypes with MiXCR, one entry per CDR3 protein. The table lists 490,000 or so distinct CDR3 sequences, roughly a tenth of them singletons. This sample was included in a study of T-cell reconstitution after alpha-beta-depleted transplantation in children. Trimming left V 3 bases short and J 5 bases short, with 18 bases between. Germline V gives CDR1 MDHEN, CDR2 SYDVKM. The CDR3 is made up of 16 amino acids. This TCR came from a child younger than 10 with inherited bone marrow failure, due to receive a stem cell transplant. The chain combines TRBV28 with TRBJ2-3; no reliable D call. Sequenced here: PBMCs, sampled before TCRalphabeta/CD19-depleted stem cell transplant. The CDR3 DNA reads as TGTGCCAGCAGTTTTGTGGGGATAAACTGGGTAGATACGCAGTATTTT. Translated, it gives CASSFVGINWVDTQYF.